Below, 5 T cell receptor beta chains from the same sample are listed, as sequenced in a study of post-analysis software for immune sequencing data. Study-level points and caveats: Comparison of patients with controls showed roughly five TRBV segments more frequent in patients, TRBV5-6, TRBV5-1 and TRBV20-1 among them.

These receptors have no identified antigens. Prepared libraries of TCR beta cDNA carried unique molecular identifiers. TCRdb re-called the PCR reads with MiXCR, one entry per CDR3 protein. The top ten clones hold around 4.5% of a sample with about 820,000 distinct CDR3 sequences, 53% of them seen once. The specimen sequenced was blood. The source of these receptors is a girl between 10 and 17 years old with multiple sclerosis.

CDR3 DNA: TGCAGTGCTAGGGGAGGGACAGCCTACTACAAGCAGTACTTC. Translating it yields CSARGGTAYYKQYF. The rearrangement links TRBV20-1 to TRBJ2-5, with D possibly being TRBD1 or TRBD2 (7 bases each). V dropped 3 bases and J dropped 11 bases, with 22 bases sitting between them. CDR1 and CDR2 from the germline V gene are DFQATT and SNEGSKA (reference sequence). This CDR3 is built from 14 residues.

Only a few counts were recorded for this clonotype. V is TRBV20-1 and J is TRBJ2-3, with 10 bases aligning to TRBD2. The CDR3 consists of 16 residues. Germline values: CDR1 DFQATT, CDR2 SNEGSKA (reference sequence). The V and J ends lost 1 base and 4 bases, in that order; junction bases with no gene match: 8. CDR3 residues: CSARGILAGDADTQYF. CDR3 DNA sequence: TGCAGTGCTAGAGGGATCCTAGCGGGAGACGCAGATACGCAGTATTTT.

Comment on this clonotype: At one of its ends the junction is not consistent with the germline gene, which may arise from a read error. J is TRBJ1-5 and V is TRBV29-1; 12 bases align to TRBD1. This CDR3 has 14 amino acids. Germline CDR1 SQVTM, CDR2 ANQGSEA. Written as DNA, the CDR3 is TGCAGCGTCGGGACAGGGGGCAGCAATCAGCCCCGGCATTTT. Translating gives CSVGTGGSNQPRHF.

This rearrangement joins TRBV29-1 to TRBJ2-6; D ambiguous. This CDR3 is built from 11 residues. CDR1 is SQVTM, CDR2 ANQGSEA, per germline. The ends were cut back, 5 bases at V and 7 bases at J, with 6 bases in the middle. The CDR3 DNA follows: TGCAGCGTTACGAGCGCCAACGTCCTGACTTTC. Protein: CSVTSANVLTF.

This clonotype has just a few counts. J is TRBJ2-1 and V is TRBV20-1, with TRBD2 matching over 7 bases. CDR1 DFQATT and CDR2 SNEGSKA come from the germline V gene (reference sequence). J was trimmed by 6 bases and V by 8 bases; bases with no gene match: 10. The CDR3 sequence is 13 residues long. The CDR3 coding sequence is TGCAGTTGCCGCGGCGGGAGCGCCAATGAGCAGTTCTTC. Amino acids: CSCRGGSANEQFF.